Each of the 7 T cell receptor beta chains below was sequenced from the same sample in a study of blood T cell repertoires in COVID-19. Libraries were prepared by immunoSEQ multiplex PCR; TCRdb keeps only in-frame clonotypes and omits some of them. The repertoire holds around 250,000 clones, with approximately 86% as singletons. Sequencing input: peripheral blood. Receptor source: a woman aged 18-30 years with acute or convalescent COVID-19.

The chain employs TRBV5-1 and TRBJ2-5; possible D gene TRBD1, 6 bases. Germline CDR1 reads SGHRS; CDR2 reads YFSETQ. The CDR3 totals 14 residues. The V end lost 0 bases, the J end lost 5 bases, and 11 bases lay between the germline ends. The CDR3 reads CASSLVAGEETQYF. CDR3 nucleotide sequence: TGCGCCAGCAGCTTGGTCGCAGGGGAGGAGACCCAGTACTTC.

The rearrangement links TRBV7-6 to TRBJ2-7; possibly TRBD2 for D (6 bases). Trimming removed 5 bases from V and 4 bases from J, with 21 bases in between. The CDR3 loop spans 16 amino acids. Germline V gives CDR1 SGHVS, CDR2 FNYEAQ. The CDR3 coding sequence is TGTGCCAGCAGCCTTAGCCTTCCGGGACTGAAATACGAGCAGTACTTC. This sequence encodes CASSLSLPGLKYEQYF.

V gene TRBV19 combines with J gene TRBJ2-7; 9 bases line up with TRBD2. CDR3 length: 15 residues. The V gene's germline CDR1 is LNHDA and CDR2 SQIVND (reference sequence). The V and J ends lost 2 bases and 4 bases, in that order; junction bases with no gene match: 6. CDR3 residues: CASSILGLANYEQYF. The CDR3 coding sequence is TGTGCCAGTAGTATATTGGGACTAGCTAATTACGAGCAGTACTTC. Full variable domain (remainder filled in from reference TRBV19 and TRBJ2-7): DGGITQSPKYLFRKEGQNVTLSCEQNLNHDAMYWYRQDPGQGLRLIYYSQIVNDFQKGDIAEGYSVSREKKESFPLTVTSAQKNPTAFYLCASSILGLANYEQYFGPGTRLTVT.

The chain combines TRBV7-2 with TRBJ2-1, with 13 bases fitting TRBD2. Germline CDR1 reads SGHTA; CDR2 reads FQGNSA. CDR3 size: 15 residues. The V segment lost 4 bases and the J segment 9 bases; nucleotides outside the gene matches: 6. The CDR3 here is CASSSGTSGIGEQFF. The CDR3 DNA is TGTGCCAGCAGCTCCGGGACTAGCGGGATTGGTGAGCAGTTCTTC.

This chain joins TRBV9 and TRBJ2-1; the match to TRBD2 covers 8 bases. With V trimmed by 3 bases and J by 2 bases, 4 bases remained unmatched. The CDR3 spans 15 residues. The germline gives CDR1 SGDLS, CDR2 YYNGEE. CDR3 coding DNA: TGTGCCAGCAGCGCTCCGACTAGCGCCTACAATGAGCAGTTCTTC. Its translation is CASSAPTSAYNEQFF.

CDR3 DNA: TGTGCCAGCAGCTTAGAGGCGACAGGACGCTCACCCCTCCACTTT. Encoded protein: CASSLEATGRSPLHF. The chain employs TRBV11-2 and TRBJ1-6; D possibly corresponds to TRBD1 (6 bases). The CDR3 has 15 amino acids. CDR1 is SGHAT and CDR2 is FQNNGV in the germline V gene. V was shortened by 0 bases and J by 10 bases, with 13 bases between the two germline ends.

V is TRBV2 and J is TRBJ1-4; D unresolved. The CDR3 spans 13 residues. V was pared by 8 bases and J by 2 bases, with 9 bases between. Per the germline V gene, CDR1 is SNHLY and CDR2 is FYNNEI. CDR3 amino acids: CASHRATNEKLFF. CDR3 in DNA: TGTGCCAGCCATCGTGCGACTAATGAAAAACTGTTTTTT.